This T cell receptor (beta chain) originates from a study of PD-L1 blockade in urothelial cancer. About the research overall: Male sex and bladder-origin urothelial cancer characterized about 85% of the 29 patients. Each blood sample yielded a median of about 150,000 T cells.

CDR1 SGHTA and CDR2 FQGNSA come from the germline V gene. This CDR3 contains 14 residues. As to this clone: An end of the junction does not agree with germline; a read error may underlie this.

This table comes from immunoSEQ multiplex PCR, and its TCRdb copy is limited to in-frame clones, with some not included. The sample has 50,000 or so clones; 75% to 90% are singletons. Time point denoted: peripheral blood 6 weeks after treatment start. The sample in question was PBMCs, obtained around atezolizumab (anti-PD-L1) treatment. The TCR originated in a man aged 60 to 75 with urothelial cancer. V usage is TRBV7-2 and J usage is TRBJ1-2; TRBD1 is a possible D gene (6 bases). The CDR3, as DNA: TGCGCCAGCAGCCGAGAGCTGGACAGCTATGGCTACACCTTC. Encoded protein: CASSRELDSYGYTF.